These 26 T cell receptor beta chains were sequenced from one sample in a study of T cells in Graves' hyperthyroidism and ophthalmopathy. TCR beta CDR3 region amplification was performed from RNA transcripts. The study used the HTBI primer set for a first-round RT-PCR of the TCR CDR3. TCRdb called the multiplex PCR reads again in MiXCR, with one record for every CDR3 protein. The data contain about 290,000 distinct CDR3 sequences, less than 15% of them singletons. Sequencing input: blood. These receptors all stem from a woman in her twenties or thirties with Graves' hyperthyroidism that later progressed to Graves' ophthalmopathy.

This clonotype was picked up many times. This sequence joins TRBV30 and TRBJ2-3; unclear D gene. The CDR3 loop spans 14 amino acids. CDR1 and CDR2 (germline): GTSNPN, SVGIG (reference sequence). The V end was cut by 1 base, the J end by 0 bases, with 8 bases between. The CDR3 DNA is TGTGCCTGGAGTGATATCCAGAGCACAGATACGCAGTATTTT. Residues: CAWSDIQSTDTQYF.

There are a few counts of this clonotype. J is TRBJ1-2 and V is TRBV20-1; tentative D call: TRBD1 (6 bases). Between the trimmed V and J ends, which lost 5 bases and 0 bases, there was a span of 10 bases. The CDR3 has 13 amino acids. Germline V gives CDR1 DFQATT, CDR2 SNEGSKA (reference sequence). CDR3 bases: TGCAGTGCTCGGGACACCTCTAACTATGGCTACACCTTC. Its protein product is CSARDTSNYGYTF.

This clonotype appeared a few times. This chain uses TRBV29-1 with TRBJ2-1; D not certain. V was trimmed by 8 bases and J by 0 bases, leaving 11 bases between them. The CDR3 is 13 residues long. Germline assignment: CDR1 SQVTM and CDR2 ANQGSEA. The CDR3 DNA follows: TGCAGCCCCTTTATGAGCTCCTACAATGAGCAGTTCTTC. Residues: CSPFMSSYNEQFF.

This clonotype has at least ten counts. The chain is built from TRBV2 and TRBJ2-7; possible D gene TRBD2, 7 bases. Deletions cut 8 bases from V and 6 bases from J, with 14 bases between. The CDR3 contains 12 residues. Germline values: CDR1 SNHLY, CDR2 FYNNEI. CDR3: CASSSGGGEQYF. The CDR3 DNA is TGTGCCAGCTCTAGCGGAGGGGGCGAGCAGTACTTC.

This clonotype was seen at least ten times. The chain recombines TRBV7-3 with TRBJ2-3, with 10 bases matching TRBD1. The CDR3 totals 15 residues. Trimming took 4 bases from V and 4 from J; bases not matched to a gene: 5. Germline CDR1 and CDR2: SGHTA and FQGTGA. The DNA for the CDR3 is TGTGCCAGCAGCTCGGGACAGGGGAGGCCAGATACGCAGTATTTT. Amino acid sequence: CASSSGQGRPDTQYF.

This clonotype has at least ten counts. This rearrangement joins TRBV28 to TRBJ2-1; 10 nucleotides align to TRBD2. The V segment lost 6 bases and the J segment 3 bases; nucleotides outside the gene matches: 5. The CDR3 is 15 residues long. Germline-derived CDR1 and CDR2 are MDHEN and SYDVKM. CDR3 bases: TGTGCCAGCAGCTTTTTAGCGGGAGGCTACAATGAGCAGTTCTTC. Residues: CASSFLAGGYNEQFF.

This CDR3 reads CASSRTGLGNNEQFF. The CDR3 region has the DNA TGCGCCAGCAGCCGAACGGGACTGGGTAACAATGAGCAGTTCTTC. V usage is TRBV4-1 and J usage is TRBJ2-1; D possibly corresponds to TRBD2 (6 bases). Germline CDR1 reads MGHRA; CDR2 reads YSYEKL. Trimming cost V 4 bases and J 5 bases, with 15 bases left between them. CDR3 length: 15 amino acids.

The chain couples TRBV20-1 to TRBJ2-7; the D is unclear. CDR3 length: 12 residues. CDR1 DFQATT and CDR2 SNEGSKA come from the germline V gene (reference sequence). Here the CDR3 DNA reads TGCAGCCTAATAATCTTCCCTGGAGAGCAGTACTTC. Translation: CSLIIFPGEQYF.

This clonotype has a single count. A much larger clone sits a single nucleotide away, making a read error possible. V gene TRBV28 combines with J gene TRBJ2-7; 7 bases line up with TRBD2. Trimming at V came to 10 bases and at J to 2 bases, leaving 8 bases not matched to a gene. CDR3 size: 13 residues. Germline lookup yields CDR1 MDHEN and CDR2 SYDVKM. The CDR3 DNA is TGTGCCATCAGACGCGGGGGACCCTACGAGCAGTACTTC. Amino acids: CAIRRGGPYEQYF.

Concerning this clonotype itself: Germline is not matched at one junction end, which may reflect a read error. The rearrangement links TRBV20-1 to TRBJ2-1; TRBD2 matches 11 bases. The CDR3 extends over 18 amino acids. Per germline, CDR1 DFQATT and CDR2 SNEGSKA (reference sequence). The CDR3 region has the DNA TGCAGTGCTACTACACATGGGAAACTAGCGGGAGTCTACGATGAGCAGTTCTTC. It encodes CSATTHGKLAGVYDEQFF.

V and J are TRBV29-1 and TRBJ2-3, with a weak D call TRBD1 (5 bases). V gave up 0 bases and J gave up 2 bases, with 9 bases separating them. Germline V gives CDR1 SQVTM, CDR2 ANQGSEA. This CDR3 has 14 amino acids. The CDR3 DNA reads as TGCAGCGTTGAAGATTCCAGGGACACAGATACGCAGTATTTT. It specifies CSVEDSRDTDTQYF.

The CDR3 DNA sequence: TGTGCCAGCAGCAGGGGACTAGCGGGAGGCCGGGGAGAGACCCAGTACTTC. Its translation: CASSRGLAGGRGETQYF. The chain uses TRBV9 and TRBJ2-5; 15 nucleotides match TRBD2. This CDR3 comprises 17 residues. J was trimmed by 4 bases and V by 4 bases; bases with no gene match: 8. The germline V gene encodes CDR1 SGDLS and CDR2 YYNGEE.

This clonotype was detected many times. The rearrangement uses TRBV6-1 and TRBJ2-7, with D possibly being TRBD2 (6 bases). Germline V gene sequence: CDR1 MNHNS, CDR2 SASEGT. Trimming removed 6 bases from V and 1 base from J, with 13 bases in between. CDR3 length: 14 amino acids. CDR3 region: CASRARRASYEQYF. CDR3 DNA: TGTGCCAGCAGGGCTCGGAGGGCATCCTACGAGCAGTACTTC.

This clonotype was seen at least ten times. This chain uses TRBV15 with TRBJ2-1; no firm D call. Germline-derived CDR1 and CDR2 are LNHNV and YYDKDF (reference sequence). CDR3 length: 13 residues. V shed 3 bases and J shed 8 bases, with 11 bases lying between them. In DNA form, the CDR3 reads TGTGCCACCAGCAGGTCCCCTTTGGATGAGCAGTTCTTC. Its translation: CATSRSPLDEQFF.

This clonotype occurred many times. The V gene is TRBV7-9, the J gene TRBJ1-2; maybe TRBD1 (5 bases). Germline CDR1 is SEHNR and CDR2 is FQNEAQ (reference sequence). The CDR3 is 15 residues long. The V and J ends lost 0 bases and 0 bases respectively, with 8 bases between them. CDR3 bases: TGTGCCAGCAGCTTAGCGGACATTTCTAACTATGGCTACACCTTC. Its protein product is CASSLADISNYGYTF.

At least ten counts were recorded for this clonotype. As DNA, the CDR3 is TGTGCCAGCAGTGGGGTAGGGGGTGGCCGTCGGTTTCAGTTCTTC. Residues: CASSGVGGGRRFQFF. This chain joins TRBV2 and TRBJ2-1; a weak D match, TRBD1 (6 bases). Trimming removed 4 bases at V and 13 bases at J, with 23 bases between. Germline V gene sequence: CDR1 SNHLY, CDR2 FYNNEI. This CDR3 is 15 amino acids long.

The chain has TRBV5-6 and TRBJ2-2; D remains ambiguous. The CDR3 covers 16 residues. V lost 4 bases and J lost 5, with 18 bases in between. The germline CDR1 and CDR2 sequences are SGHDT and YYEEEE. The CDR3, as DNA: TGTGCCAGCAGCCCGAGAATTTCGGTGGGGACCGGGGAGCTGTTTTTT. Its translation: CASSPRISVGTGELFF.

The chain uses TRBV7-3 and TRBJ2-1, with D hard to call. The CDR3 sequence is 12 residues long. Germline CDR1 reads SGHTA; CDR2 reads FQGTGA. Deletions cut 5 bases from V and 12 bases from J, with 14 bases between. The CDR3 DNA is TGTGCCAGCAGCCCAAATGGGTTTGGGCAGTTCTTC. This codes for CASSPNGFGQFF.

This clonotype has a count of ten or more. This chain uses TRBV6-6 with TRBJ2-1; 12 bases map to TRBD2. Germline values: CDR1 MNHNY, CDR2 SVGAGI (reference sequence). The CDR3 totals 16 residues. Losses at the gene ends were 0 bases for V and 6 bases for J; bases not matched to a gene: 3. The CDR3 spells CASSYSTSGSGNEQFF. CDR3 in DNA: TGTGCCAGCAGTTACTCGACTAGCGGGAGTGGCAATGAGCAGTTCTTC.

This clonotype has ten or more counts. J is TRBJ2-3 and V is TRBV30, with no clear D. This CDR3 is 13 amino acids long. Trimming left V 5 bases short and J 2 bases short, with 11 bases between. The V gene's germline CDR1 is GTSNPN and CDR2 SVGIG (reference sequence). CDR3 nucleotides: TGTGCCTGGGAGCGAATTGCCACAGATACGCAGTATTTT. The encoded protein is CAWERIATDTQYF.

Many counts were recorded for this clonotype. Here the CDR3 DNA reads TGTGCCAGCAGTTGGGACCTGAATCAGCCCCAGCATTTT. It codes for CASSWDLNQPQHF. The V call is TRBV12-3 or TRBV12-4, the J call TRBJ1-5; tentative D call: TRBD1 (5 bases). The length of the CDR3 is 13 residues. The V end lost 4 bases, the J end lost 4 bases, and 8 bases lay between the germline ends.

This clonotype was recorded many times. V is TRBV2 and J is TRBJ2-7; no clear D. V lost 2 bases and J lost 5, with 13 bases in between. Germline V gene lookup returns CDR1 SNHLY and CDR2 FYNNEI. This CDR3 has 14 residues. The CDR3 DNA follows: TGTGCCAGCAGTGAACTTGGCAGTAACGACGAGCAGTACTTC. Translation: CASSELGSNDEQYF.

At least ten counts were recorded for this clonotype. The chain combines TRBV7-2 with TRBJ1-3; no clear D. CDR1 and CDR2 from the germline V gene are SGHTA and FQGNSA. The ends were cut back, 2 bases at V and 0 bases at J, with 8 bases in the middle. The CDR3 has 15 amino acids. CDR3 coding DNA: TGTGCCAGCAGCTTAAACCCCAGCTCTGGAAACACCATATATTTT. This gives the protein CASSLNPSSGNTIYF.

The J gene is TRBJ2-5, the V gene TRBV24-1; no definite D call. The V end was cut by 1 base, the J end by 1 base, with 3 bases between. The CDR3 length is 13 residues. From germline, CDR1 is KGHDR and CDR2 SFDVKD. The CDR3: CATSDFLQETQYF. CDR3 DNA: TGTGCCACCAGTGATTTTCTCCAAGAGACCCAGTACTTC.

This clonotype showed up many times. The rearrangement uses TRBV24-1 and TRBJ2-1, with 9 bases identical to TRBD2. Trimming took 5 bases from V and 4 from J; bases not matched to a gene: 5. Germline loops: CDR1 KGHDR, CDR2 SFDVKD. The CDR3 is made up of 15 amino acids. The CDR3: CATSGETSGYNEQFF. The CDR3 bases are TGTGCCACCAGTGGGGAGACTAGCGGTTACAATGAGCAGTTCTTC.

Ten or more counts support this clonotype. The chain recombines TRBV6-1 with TRBJ1-1, with 10 bases matching TRBD1. With V trimmed by 6 bases and J by 5 bases, 6 bases remained unmatched. Germline-derived CDR1 and CDR2 are MNHNS and SASEGT. CDR3 length equals 14 residues. For the CDR3, the DNA is TGTGCCAGCAGCCGGGGACAGGGGAATACTGAAGCTTTCTTT. Its translation: CASSRGQGNTEAFF.